One and the same sample provided the 7 T cell receptor beta chains below, sequenced in a study of T cell responses to AZD1222 COVID-19 vaccine. Clones were read by immunoSEQ multiplex PCR, and TCRdb kept only the in-frame ones, dropping some. The repertoire includes 150,000 to 200,000 clones, roughly nine tenths of them detected once, and over 1% sits in the top ten. The starting material was peripheral blood, obtained 28 days after the second AZD1222 dose. The receptors come from an adult who received the AZD1222 COVID-19 vaccine.

CDR3 in amino acids: CASRRIRNTEAFF. In DNA form, the CDR3 reads TGTGCCAGCAGGCGGATACGGAACACTGAAGCTTTCTTT. The chain employs TRBV2 and TRBJ1-1; no reliable D call. This CDR3 region has 13 residues. Germline CDR1 and CDR2: SNHLY and FYNNEI. V was pared by 6 bases and J by 1 base, with 9 bases between.

J is TRBJ1-4 and V is TRBV24-1; the match to TRBD1 covers 9 bases. The trim removed 3 bases at V and 1 base at J, leaving 14 bases unmatched. Germline V lookup: CDR1 KGHDR, CDR2 SFDVKD. The CDR3 runs 20 residues. The CDR3 nucleotides are TGTGCCACCAGTGATCTTTATACACTAAACAGGGGGCTAACTAATGAAAAACTGTTTTTT. This sequence encodes CATSDLYTLNRGLTNEKLFF.

The chain joins TRBV25-1 to TRBJ2-7; 7 nucleotides match TRBD1. The CDR3 consists of 15 residues. Germline V gene lookup returns CDR1 MGHDK and CDR2 SYGVNS. V was pared by 4 bases and J by 2 bases, with 8 bases of the junction left unmatched. The CDR3 DNA reads as TGTGCCAGCAGTGTTGGGGGACAGCGGCCCTACGAGCAGTACTTC. The encoded protein is CASSVGGQRPYEQYF.

This chain joins TRBV3-1 (or the pseudogene TRBV3-2) and TRBJ2-7; a weak D match, TRBD2 (6 bases). CDR3 length equals 16 residues. CDR1 is LGHDT, CDR2 YNNKEL, per germline (reference sequence). Trimming left V 0 bases short and J 0 bases short, with 12 bases between. The CDR3 is CASSQEGLGSSYEQYF. The CDR3 nucleotides are TGTGCCAGCAGCCAAGAGGGCCTCGGGAGCTCCTACGAGCAGTACTTC.

V gene TRBV7-8 combines with J gene TRBJ1-2; 8 bases match TRBD1. J lost 6 bases, V lost 2 bases, and 8 bases had no gene match. CDR3 size: 15 residues. The germline V gene has CDR1 SGHVS and CDR2 FQNEAQ. Here the CDR3 reads CASSLYETGANGYTF. CDR3 nucleotide sequence: TGTGCCAGCAGCTTATATGAGACAGGGGCTAATGGCTACACCTTC.

J is TRBJ1-2 and V is TRBV6-5; D might be TRBD1 (5 bases). CDR1 is MNHEY, CDR2 SVGAGI, per germline. This CDR3 has 14 amino acids. V shed 6 bases and J shed 2 bases, with 13 bases lying between them. In DNA, the CDR3 is TGTGCCAGCAGCGACAGACACTTCAACTATGGCTACACCTTC. It specifies CASSDRHFNYGYTF.

The V call is TRBV4-3, the J call TRBJ1-1; 7 bases agree with TRBD1. Per germline, CDR1 LGHNA and CDR2 YSLEER. This CDR3 has 14 residues. The J segment lost 8 bases and the V segment lost 0 bases, leaving 6 bases of the junction unmatched. The CDR3 nucleotides are TGCGCCAGCAGCCAAGAAAGGGGACAGCCCGAAGCTTTCTTT. Its protein is CASSQERGQPEAFF.